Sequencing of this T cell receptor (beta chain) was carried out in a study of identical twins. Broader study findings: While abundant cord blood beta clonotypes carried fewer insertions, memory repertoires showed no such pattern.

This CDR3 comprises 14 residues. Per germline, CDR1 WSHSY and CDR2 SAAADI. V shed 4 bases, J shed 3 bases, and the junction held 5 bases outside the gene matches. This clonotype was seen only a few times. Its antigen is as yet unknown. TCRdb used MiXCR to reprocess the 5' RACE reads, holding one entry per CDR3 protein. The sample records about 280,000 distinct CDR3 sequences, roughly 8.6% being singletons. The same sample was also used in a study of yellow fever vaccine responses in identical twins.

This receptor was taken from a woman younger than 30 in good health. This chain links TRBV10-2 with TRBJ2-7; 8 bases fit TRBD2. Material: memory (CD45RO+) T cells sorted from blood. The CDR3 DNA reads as TGCGCCAGCAGTGGTAGCGGGGTCGACTACGAGCAGTACTTC. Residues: CASSGSGVDYEQYF.